The 25 T cell receptor beta chains below were found in one sample sequenced in a study of neoadjuvant anti-PD-1 for oral cavity cancer. The assay was immunoSEQ multiplex PCR, and TCRdb's table has in-frame clones only and misses some. Of 73,000 or so clones listed, 70% to 90% are singletons. Specified time point: after neoadjuvant nivolumab, at surgical resection. The sample in question was PBMCs, obtained after nivolumab (anti-PD-1) treatment. The receptor source for this set is a person between 40 and 79 years old with oral cavity squamous cell carcinoma.

The rearrangement joins TRBV6-6 to TRBJ2-7, with D possibly TRBD1 on 5 matching bases. Between the trimmed V and J ends, which lost 0 bases and 0 bases, there was a span of 9 bases. This CDR3 contains 15 residues. Germline V gives CDR1 MNHNY, CDR2 SVGAGI (reference sequence). The CDR3 here is CASSYSSGISYEQYF. The DNA of the CDR3 is TGTGCCAGCAGTTACTCGTCAGGGATCTCCTACGAGCAGTACTTC.

The chain combines TRBV6-5 with TRBJ1-5, with a possible D match to TRBD1 (6 bases). The CDR3 runs to 16 residues. From germline, CDR1 is MNHEY and CDR2 SVGAGI. The V gene lost 1 base and the J gene lost 11 bases, with 21 bases spanning the gap. CDR3 sequence: CASSYYTGSVPGAQHF. The CDR3 DNA reads TGTGCCAGCAGTTACTACACAGGGTCCGTGCCGGGAGCCCAGCATTTT.

This rearrangement joins TRBV14 to TRBJ1-2, with unresolved D. Trimming left V 0 bases short and J 6 bases short, with 14 bases between. CDR3 length equals 15 residues. In germline, CDR1 is SGHDN, CDR2 FVKESK. CDR3 protein: CASSQDFGRRDGYTF. The CDR3 coding sequence is TGTGCCAGCAGCCAAGATTTCGGAAGGAGGGATGGCTACACCTTC.

This chain uses TRBV7-9 with TRBJ2-3, with D possibly called TRBD1 or TRBD2 (7 bases each). This CDR3 has 12 amino acids. Germline V lookup: CDR1 SEHNR, CDR2 FQNEAQ (reference sequence). The CDR3 bases are TGTGCTGGGTCAGGGGGGGCAGATACGCAGTATTTT. This gives the protein CAGSGGADTQYF.

The J gene is TRBJ2-7, the V gene TRBV5-8; D not resolved. Trimming removed 2 bases from V and 2 bases from J, with 8 bases in between. This CDR3 has 13 residues. From germline, CDR1 is SGHTS and CDR2 YDEGEE. For the CDR3, the DNA is TGTGCCAGCAGCTTCCCTGGTCCCTACGAGCAGTACTTC. Residues: CASSFPGPYEQYF.

The chain uses TRBV10-2 and TRBJ2-1; no reliable D call. Trimming pared 7 bases from V and 5 bases from J, leaving 9 bases between. Per the germline V gene, CDR1 is WSHSY and CDR2 is SAAADI. The CDR3 totals 12 residues. In DNA form, the CDR3 reads TGCGCCAGCACCAACCAAAACAATGAGCAGTTCTTC. Translated, it gives CASTNQNNEQFF.

CDR3 in DNA: TGTGCCAGCAGCTTCTACAGCGGGAAGGGAGGAAATGAGCAGTTCTTC. It translates to CASSFYSGKGGNEQFF. The gene calls are TRBV5-4 and TRBJ2-1; 7 bases are shared with TRBD2. V lost 2 bases, J lost 7 bases, and 12 bases stayed unmatched. CDR1 and CDR2 from the germline V gene are SGHNT and YYREEE (reference sequence). The CDR3 is made up of 16 amino acids.

The chain recombines TRBV6-4 with TRBJ1-2; D remains unclear. Germline V lookup: CDR1 MRHNA, CDR2 SNTAGT. The CDR3 has 13 residues. V lost 0 bases and J 8 bases, leaving 10 bases between the germline ends. The CDR3 loop is CASSDSRAGGYTF. The CDR3 region has the DNA TGTGCCAGCAGTGACTCCCGGGCCGGGGGCTACACCTTC.

The V call is TRBV6-5, the J call TRBJ2-5; the D gene is possibly TRBD2 (5 bases). This CDR3 is 14 amino acids long. Germline CDR1 is MNHEY and CDR2 is SVGAGI. The V gene lost 7 bases and the J gene lost 4 bases, with 16 bases spanning the gap. The DNA of the CDR3 is TGTGCCAGCATCCGCCGGGGAGAGCCAGAGACCCAGTACTTC. This translates into CASIRRGEPETQYF.

This chain connects TRBV4-1 to TRBJ1-2; the D gene is possibly TRBD1 (5 bases). Germline loops: CDR1 MGHRA, CDR2 YSYEKL. CDR3 length: 13 amino acids. The V end was cut by 6 bases, the J end by 6 bases, with 14 bases between. CDR3 bases: TGCGCCAGCAGGGGGGGACGGGGGAATGGCTACACCTTC. It is translated as CASRGGRGNGYTF.

The chain combines TRBV7-2 with TRBJ2-4; TRBD2 aligns across 9 bases. V shed 1 base, J shed 12 bases, and the junction held 4 bases outside the gene matches. The CDR3 covers 13 residues. The germline CDR1 and CDR2 sequences are SGHTA and FQGNSA. CDR3 DNA sequence: TGTGCCAGCAGCTTAGGGCGGGAGGGCCATCAGTACTTC. Translating gives CASSLGREGHQYF.

This clone was detected ten times or more. The V gene is TRBV11-2, the J gene TRBJ2-3, with D possibly TRBD1 on 6 matching bases. The CDR3 loop spans 13 amino acids. Trimming left V 2 bases short and J 5 bases short, with 8 bases between. CDR1 and CDR2 from the germline V gene are SGHAT and FQNNGV. CDR3 sequence: CASSLRGKDTQYF. The CDR3 DNA is TGTGCCAGCAGCTTAAGGGGGAAAGATACGCAGTATTTT.

This chain uses TRBV7-2 with TRBJ2-5; D is ambiguous. This CDR3 comprises 13 residues. Trimming removed 4 bases at V and 2 bases at J, with 8 bases between. Germline values: CDR1 SGHTA, CDR2 FQGNSA. The CDR3 nucleotides read TGTGCCAGCAGCTCGACACGTCAAGAGACCCAGTACTTC. This encodes CASSSTRQETQYF.

This chain uses TRBV6-5 with TRBJ1-1; TRBD1 is a possible D gene (6 bases). V lost 7 bases, J lost 4 bases, and 16 bases lay in between. CDR1 and CDR2 from the germline V gene are MNHEY and SVGAGI. There are 14 residues in the CDR3. CDR3 DNA sequence: TGTGCCAGCACCAGAGCTTGGGGGGCCACTGAAGCTTTCTTT. It specifies CASTRAWGATEAFF.

CDR3 DNA sequence: TGTGCCAGTAGGTTCCGGGACGAAGGTAATGAAAAACTGTTTTTT. Protein: CASRFRDEGNEKLFF. This chain joins TRBV19 and TRBJ1-4; D is perhaps TRBD1 (5 bases). This CDR3 contains 15 residues. Germline CDR1 reads LNHDA; CDR2 reads SQIVND (reference sequence). Trimming stripped 6 bases from V and 4 bases from J, with 15 bases between.

The V gene is TRBV7-8, the J gene TRBJ2-7; D may be TRBD2 (6 bases). From germline, CDR1 is SGHVS and CDR2 FQNEAQ. Deletions cut 5 bases from V and 5 bases from J, with 16 bases between. This CDR3 spans 14 amino acids. In DNA form, the CDR3 reads TGTGCCAGCAGCCACGTAGGAGGGACGCACGAGCAGTACTTC. Translation: CASSHVGGTHEQYF. Complete variable domain (other parts from reference TRBV7-8 and TRBJ2-7): GAGVSQSPRYKVAKRGQDVALRCDPISGHVSLFWYQQALGQGPEFLTYFQNEAQLDKSGLPSDRFFAERPEGSVSTLKIQRTQQEDSAVYLCASSHVGGTHEQYFGPGTRLTVT.

This chain uses TRBV7-8 with TRBJ2-7; D is possibly TRBD2 (6 bases). With 1 base removed from V and 5 bases from J, the gap between germline ends came to 18 bases. This CDR3 is 16 amino acids long. Germline V gene sequence: CDR1 SGHVS, CDR2 FQNEAQ. The CDR3 region is CASSLVVTSEGNEQYF. The DNA of the CDR3 is TGTGCCAGCAGCTTAGTTGTGACTAGTGAGGGCAACGAGCAGTACTTC.

The J gene is TRBJ2-1, the V gene TRBV7-3, with 12 bases that match TRBD2. CDR1 is SGHTA, CDR2 FQGTGA, per germline. J gave up 5 bases and V 0 bases, and 5 bases lay outside the gene matches. The CDR3 spans 17 residues. DNA for the CDR3: TGTGCCAGCAGCTTAACTAGACTAGCGGGAGTACACAATGAGCAGTTCTTC. Translated: CASSLTRLAGVHNEQFF.

The chain recombines TRBV29-1 with TRBJ2-5, with 11 bases lining up with TRBD2. This CDR3 has 15 amino acids. V was clipped by 5 bases and J by 2 bases; unmatched bases: 7. Looked up from germline, CDR1 is SQVTM and CDR2 is ANQGSEA. CDR3 residues: CSVSLGTSGQETQYF. The CDR3 DNA sequence: TGCAGCGTTTCTCTCGGGACTAGCGGACAAGAGACCCAGTACTTC.

The chain couples TRBV10-3 to TRBJ1-2; maybe TRBD1 (5 bases). CDR1 ENHRY and CDR2 SYGVKD come from the germline V gene. Trimming removed 3 bases at V and 2 bases at J, with 13 bases between. The length of the CDR3 is 15 residues. CDR3 amino acids: CAISDPGQKNYGYTF. DNA of the CDR3: TGTGCCATCAGTGATCCCGGACAAAAGAACTATGGCTACACCTTC.

This rearrangement joins TRBV11-2 to TRBJ2-1, with TRBD2 matching over 9 bases. Germline-derived CDR1 and CDR2 are SGHAT and FQNNGV. V shed 2 bases, J shed 7 bases, and the junction held 6 bases outside the gene matches. The CDR3 totals 15 residues. The CDR3 DNA reads TGTGCCAGCAGCTTATCTCTAGCGGGACGAAATGAGCAGTTCTTC. As protein: CASSLSLAGRNEQFF.

This clone was observed once. The chain recombines TRBV20-1 with TRBJ1-2; D is undetermined. Germline-derived CDR1 and CDR2 are DFQATT and SNEGSKA (reference sequence). CDR3 size: 10 residues. V was shortened by 7 bases and J by 1 base, with 4 bases between the two germline ends. CDR3 sequence reads: CSVHNYGYTF. CDR3 DNA: TGCAGTGTCCATAACTATGGCTACACCTTC.

The genes are TRBV5-5 and TRBJ2-1; no firm D call. Germline V CDR1 and CDR2: SGHKS, YYEKEE (reference sequence). Trimming took 2 bases from V and 2 from J, leaving 2 bases between them. CDR3 length: 12 amino acids. The CDR3 DNA follows: TGTGCCAGCAGCTTTGCCTACAATGAGCAGTTCTTC. It codes for CASSFAYNEQFF.

This clone was counted a single time. The chain carries TRBV10-1 and TRBJ2-1, with D possibly being TRBD2 (6 bases). The germline V gene has CDR1 WNHNN and CDR2 SYGVQD (reference sequence). The CDR3 has 14 residues. The germline V and J ends were trimmed by 3 bases and 3 bases, with 9 bases remaining between them. CDR3 DNA: TGCGCCAGCAGTGAAATCGGGAGCTACAATGAGCAGTTCTTC. This translates into CASSEIGSYNEQFF.

The V call is TRBV5-6, the J call TRBJ2-6; D is possibly TRBD1 (5 bases). Trimming removed 1 base at V and 4 bases at J, with 9 bases between. CDR3 length: 15 residues. Germline CDR1 and CDR2: SGHDT and YYEEEE. The CDR3 nucleotides read TGTGCCAGCAGCTTGCAGGGAACCGGGGCCAACGTCCTGACTTTC. It yields the protein CASSLQGTGANVLTF.